This passage covers 13 T cell receptor beta chains from one sample sequenced in a study of identical twins. TCRdb ran MiXCR on the 5' RACE reads and lists one entry per CDR3 protein. The repertoire holds roughly 630,000 distinct CDR3 sequences, about 7.6% seen once, with 1.6% in the top ten. In addition, the sample was reused for a study of yellow fever vaccine responses in identical twins.

The sequenced sample was PBMCs. All receptors come from a young woman in good health.

This clonotype was seen a few times. The V and J genes are TRBV20-1 and TRBJ1-6; weak D call: TRBD1 (5 bases). The ends were cut back, 3 bases at V and 10 bases at J, with 19 bases in the middle. The CDR3 runs 15 residues. CDR1 and CDR2 (germline): DFQATT, SNEGSKA (reference sequence). CDR3 nucleotide sequence: TGCAGTGCTAGCCGAGCCGGGACCGATGTGTCACCCCTCCACTTT. It translates to CSASRAGTDVSPLHF.

Written as DNA, the CDR3 is TGTGCCAGCAGCCGGGGCCTCGCAAACTACGAGCAGTACTTC. Amino acids: CASSRGLANYEQYF. The chain has TRBV11-2 and TRBJ2-7; D assignment may be TRBD1 or TRBD2 (5 bases each). The CDR3 covers 14 residues. Germline values: CDR1 SGHAT, CDR2 FQNNGV. The V and J ends lost 5 bases and 3 bases respectively, with 14 bases between them.

V usage is TRBV7-2 and J usage is TRBJ1-2, with unresolved D. Trimming stripped 4 bases from V and 0 bases from J, with 12 bases between. The CDR3 has 15 residues. Germline V CDR1 and CDR2: SGHTA, FQGNSA. CDR3 protein: CASSWRAFTNYGYTF. The DNA for the CDR3 is TGTGCCAGCAGCTGGCGGGCCTTCACTAACTATGGCTACACCTTC.

Ten or more counts support this clonotype. V is TRBV6-5 and J is TRBJ2-1, with D uncertain. Trimming pared 3 bases from V and 12 bases from J, leaving 9 bases between. This CDR3 is 11 amino acids long. Germline V gene data show CDR1 as MNHEY and CDR2 as SVGAGI. CDR3 bases: TGTGCCAGCAGTTATCTGGGCGTGCAGTTCTTC. Translated, it gives CASSYLGVQFF.

The chain carries TRBV11-2 and TRBJ2-7, with D possibly matching TRBD1 (6 bases). CDR1 is SGHAT and CDR2 is FQNNGV in the germline V gene. The CDR3 has 18 amino acids. V was trimmed by 1 base and J by 1 base, leaving 20 bases between them. The CDR3 nucleotides are TGTGCCAGCAGCTTAGTTTACGGGCTGGGGGCTAGTTCCTACGAGCAGTACTTC. It codes for CASSLVYGLGASSYEQYF.

This clonotype was detected only a few times. The chain couples TRBV12-3 or TRBV12-4 to TRBJ2-3; TRBD2 is a possible D gene (5 bases). The V end lost 10 bases, the J end lost 2 bases, and 10 bases lay between the germline ends. The CDR3 totals 12 residues. Written as DNA, the CDR3 is TGTGCCACCAAAGCGGACACAGATACGCAGTATTTT. This sequence encodes CATKADTDTQYF.

The chain employs TRBV20-1 and TRBJ2-5; 9 nucleotides align to TRBD2. Germline loops: CDR1 DFQATT, CDR2 SNEGSKA (reference sequence). The CDR3 extends over 13 amino acids. V lost 1 base and J lost 5; bases outside the gene matches: 2. CDR3 nucleotide sequence: TGCAGTGCTAGAGGCGGGAGGGGTGAGACCCAGTACTTC. It codes for CSARGGRGETQYF.

This clonotype appeared a few times. This chain connects TRBV15 to TRBJ1-1; D unresolved. CDR1 is LNHNV, CDR2 YYDKDF, per germline (reference sequence). The CDR3 loop spans 13 amino acids. Trimming took 7 bases from V and 0 from J, leaving 9 bases between them. The CDR3 nucleotides read TGTGCCACCAAGCCGGTACTGAACACTGAAGCTTTCTTT. As protein: CATKPVLNTEAFF.

This clonotype was detected a few times. CDR3 protein: CASSPLDRAYNEQFF. Here the CDR3 DNA reads TGTGCCAGCAGCCCTCTCGACAGGGCCTACAATGAGCAGTTCTTC. J is TRBJ2-1 and V is TRBV3-1; 7 bases align to TRBD1. The CDR3 length is 15 residues. Germline values: CDR1 LGHDT, CDR2 YNNKEL (reference sequence). The junction had 5 bases not matched to a gene; V was cut back by 4 bases and J by 2 bases.

This clonotype was found a few times. V is TRBV7-9 and J is TRBJ2-3, with 9 bases that match TRBD1. In germline, CDR1 is SEHNR, CDR2 FQNEAQ (reference sequence). After removal of 5 bases from V and 2 bases from J, the junction contained 5 bases not matched to a gene. This CDR3 is built from 15 residues. The DNA for the CDR3 is TGTGCCAGCAGCCACCGGGACAGGGACACAGATACGCAGTATTTT. This translates into CASSHRDRDTDTQYF.

This clonotype came up many times. The rearrangement uses TRBV3-1 and TRBJ2-1; D might be TRBD2 (6 bases). With 0 bases removed from V and 4 bases from J, the gap between germline ends came to 10 bases. Germline V CDR1 and CDR2: LGHDT, YNNKEL (reference sequence). The CDR3 loop spans 15 amino acids. The CDR3 DNA sequence: TGTGCCAGCAGCCAAGATCGCGGGGCGTACAATGAGCAGTTCTTC. Its protein is CASSQDRGAYNEQFF.

There are a few counts of this clonotype. CDR3 DNA: TGCGCCAGCAGCCAAGAGTATCGGACTAGCGGGGGGAGATCCTACGAGCAGTACTTC. It yields the protein CASSQEYRTSGGRSYEQYF. This sequence joins TRBV4-1 and TRBJ2-7; 14 bases are shared with TRBD2. V was clipped by 0 bases and J by 1 base; unmatched bases: 8. In germline, CDR1 is MGHRA, CDR2 YSYEKL. The CDR3 is 19 residues long.

This clonotype showed up just a few times. The chain uses TRBV24-1 and TRBJ1-4; D call uncertain. CDR3 size: 17 residues. Deletions cut 1 base from V and 6 bases from J, with 17 bases between. Per the germline V gene, CDR1 is KGHDR and CDR2 is SFDVKD. The CDR3 DNA sequence: TGTGCCACCAGTGATTTAGGTTCACTGGAACATGATGAAAAACTGTTTTTT. As protein: CATSDLGSLEHDEKLFF.